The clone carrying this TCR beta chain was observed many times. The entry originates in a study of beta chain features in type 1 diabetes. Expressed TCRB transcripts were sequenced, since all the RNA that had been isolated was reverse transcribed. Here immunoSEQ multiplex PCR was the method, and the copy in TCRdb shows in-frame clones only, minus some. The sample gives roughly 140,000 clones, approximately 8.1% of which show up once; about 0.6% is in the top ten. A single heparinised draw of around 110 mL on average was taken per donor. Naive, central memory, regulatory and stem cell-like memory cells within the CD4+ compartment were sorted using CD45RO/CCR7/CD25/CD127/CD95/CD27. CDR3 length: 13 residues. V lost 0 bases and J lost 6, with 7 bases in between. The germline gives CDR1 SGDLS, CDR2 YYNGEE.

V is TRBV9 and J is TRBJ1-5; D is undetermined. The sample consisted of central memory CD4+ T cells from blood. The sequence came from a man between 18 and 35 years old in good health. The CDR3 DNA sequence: TGTGCCAGCAGCGTAGGTTTTCGTCAGCCCCAGCATTTT. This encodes CASSVGFRQPQHF.